This T cell receptor beta chain emerged from a study of cytotoxic CD8 clonotypes in ibrutinib-treated CLL. About the research overall: Patients attained 25 or so partial and 2 complete responses; at median approximately 68 months, approximately 15 remained remitted while around twelve progressed.

Regarding the study as a whole: Clonality showed a rise at ibrutinib response that reversed toward baseline at progression. Clonotypes that were public were uncommon, and they contracted or stayed stable on treatment. Clonality correlated strongly with circulating CD8+ T cells and exceeded age-matched healthy donors at baseline.

To note about this clone: The target antigen is unknown.

CDR1 and CDR2 from the germline V gene are MNHNS and SASEGT. The V gene lost 8 bases and the J gene lost 0 bases, with 11 bases spanning the gap. The CDR3 loop spans 14 amino acids. Method: immunoSEQ multiplex PCR; TCRdb's copy keeps in-frame clones and lacks some. The table includes 90,000 to 150,000 clones, 58% detected once. The clonotype comes from a human donor with chronic lymphocytic leukemia. The V gene is TRBV6-1, the J gene TRBJ2-1; tentative D call: TRBD2 (5 bases). This material consisted of PBMCs, taken after 24 months of ibrutinib treatment. As DNA, the CDR3 is TGTGCCAGCCGGACTTCGAGCTCCTACAATGAGCAGTTCTTC. This gives the protein CASRTSSSYNEQFF.